The source of this T cell receptor beta chain is a study of blood T cell repertoires in COVID-19. Study as a whole: The study drew acute and convalescent COVID-19 samples from the United States, Italy and Spain. T cells, B-cell-depleted T cells, or PBMCs provided the cDNA or gDNA that served as material.

This CDR3 spans 13 amino acids. From germline, CDR1 is SGHRS and CDR2 YFSETQ. The V and J ends lost 3 bases and 2 bases respectively, with 8 bases between them. This clone is a singleton in its sample. Authors' methods: Estimated nucleated cell counts came from reference gene primer amplification. Only in-frame clones appear in the TCRdb table, and some are missing; sequencing was by immunoSEQ multiplex PCR. The D gene and trimming were derived from the DNA, and the V and J assignments and clone size from that table. The sample records fewer than 70,000 clones, over 90% being singletons. The rearrangement joins TRBV5-1 to TRBJ2-5; no definite D call. Material: peripheral blood. This TCR was recovered from a man in his fifties or sixties with active COVID-19. This CDR3 reads CASSYFPQETQYF. The CDR3 region has the DNA TGCGCCAGCAGCTACTTCCCACAAGAGACCCAGTACTTC.